The 3 T cell receptor beta chains below were found in one sample sequenced in a study of T cells in Graves' hyperthyroidism and ophthalmopathy. Amplification of TCR beta CDR3 regions used RNA as the template. HTBI primers were employed in a first-round RT-PCR of the TCR CDR3. TCRdb processed the multiplex PCR reads anew with MiXCR; each CDR3 protein has one entry. Of some 460,000 distinct CDR3 sequences in the sample, around a sixth were seen once. Sequences were obtained from blood. All receptors come from a woman aged 18 to 35 with Graves' hyperthyroidism.

The rearrangement uses TRBV6-1 and TRBJ1-2; D possibly corresponds to TRBD1 (5 bases). Germline V gene sequence: CDR1 MNHNS, CDR2 SASEGT. V lost 6 bases to trimming and J lost 4 bases, with 15 bases between them. This CDR3 is built from 14 residues. CDR3 loop: CASSLPGTAYGYTF. DNA for the CDR3: TGTGCCAGCAGCCTACCTGGGACGGCCTATGGCTACACCTTC.

This clonotype was counted at least ten times. The chain links TRBV20-1 to TRBJ1-5, with a weak D call TRBD1 (5 bases). V was clipped by 3 bases and J by 4 bases, with 16 bases between them. CDR1 is DFQATT and CDR2 is SNEGSKA in the germline V gene (reference sequence). The CDR3 length is 15 residues. The CDR3 loop is CSASTPRGGNQPQHF. The CDR3 nucleotides are TGCAGTGCTAGTACCCCACGGGGGGGAAATCAGCCCCAGCATTTT.

In this sample, this clonotype turned up a few times. This chain joins TRBV12-3 or TRBV12-4 and TRBJ1-4; D call uncertain. Trimming stripped 3 bases from V and 8 bases from J, with 16 bases between. The CDR3 length is 15 residues. The CDR3 DNA follows: TGTGCCAGCAGTTTGAGTCCCAAAGGTCAGGAAAAACTGTTTTTT. Translated, it gives CASSLSPKGQEKLFF.